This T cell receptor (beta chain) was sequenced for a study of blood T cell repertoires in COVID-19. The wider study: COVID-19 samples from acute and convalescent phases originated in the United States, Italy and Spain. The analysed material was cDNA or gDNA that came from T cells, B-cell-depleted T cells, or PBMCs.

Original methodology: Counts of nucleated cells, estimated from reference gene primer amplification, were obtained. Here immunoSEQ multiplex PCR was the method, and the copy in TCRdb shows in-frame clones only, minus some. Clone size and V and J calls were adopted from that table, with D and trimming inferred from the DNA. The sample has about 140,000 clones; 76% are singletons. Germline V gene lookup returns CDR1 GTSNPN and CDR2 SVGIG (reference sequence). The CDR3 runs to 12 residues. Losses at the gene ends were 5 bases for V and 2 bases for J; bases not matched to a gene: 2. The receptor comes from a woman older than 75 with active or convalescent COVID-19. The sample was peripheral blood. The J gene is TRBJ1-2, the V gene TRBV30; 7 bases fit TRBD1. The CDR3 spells CAWDRENYGYTF. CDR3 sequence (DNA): TGTGCCTGGGACAGGGAAAACTATGGCTACACCTTC.